This is a list of T cell receptor beta chains from one sample in a study of molecular identifiers for immune sequencing clone quantification. TCRdb used MiXCR to reprocess the PCR reads, holding one entry per CDR3 protein. In the table there are some 590,000 distinct CDR3 sequences, approximately 24% of which are singletons. Sequenced material: naive CD8+ T cells from blood, with Jurkat cell RNA spiked in. The receptor source for this set is a human donor in good health. Some libraries in this study had Jurkat cell RNA spiked in. The CDR3 runs from the conserved cysteine through the conserved F or W. D genes are given only for firm matches. Clone size, where shown, is once, few, many, or a class for clones that have expanded.

abundance	v_gene	j_gene	d_gene	CDR3nt	CDR3aa
many	TRBV6-2/TRBV6-3	TRBJ2-6	-	TGTGCCAGCAGGATAACAGGGAGCTCTGGGGCCAACGTCCTGACTTTC	CASRITGSSGANVLTF
many	TRBV6-1	TRBJ2-1	TRBD1	TGTGCCAGCACCGGACAGGTCGGCAGATTGGTCAATGAGCAGTTCTTC	CASTGQVGRLVNEQFF
-	TRBV4-1	TRBJ2-7	TRBD2	TGCGCCAGCAGCCAAGTGGGGGCAGGACTAGCGGGGGGTCGGTACGAGCAGTACTTC	CASSQVGAGLAGGRYEQYF
-	TRBV25-1	TRBJ2-1	-	TGTGCCAGCAGTGAAATCCAGGGGAGCTCCTACAGTGAGCAGTTCTTC	CASSEIQGSSYSEQFF
many	TRBV10-3	TRBJ2-7	-	TGTGCCATCAGTGAGTCAAGGGATGCCTACGAGCAGTACTTC	CAISESRDAYEQYF
many	TRBV5-4	TRBJ2-7	TRBD2	TGTGCCAGCAAAATCTCTGGCGGGACTAGGGACTACGAGCAGTACTTC	CASKISGGTRDYEQYF
many	TRBV7-2	TRBJ2-6	TRBD1	TGTGCCAGCAGCTTGCCCATATGGGACAGGGGGCATTCTGGGGCCAACGTCCTGACTTTC	CASSLPIWDRGHSGANVLTF
-	TRBV28	TRBJ2-1	TRBD1	TGTGCCAGCAGTCGCTCCGGGACAGGAAGCTACAATGAGCAGTTCTTC	CASSRSGTGSYNEQFF
-	TRBV20-1	TRBJ2-7	-	TGCAGTGCTAGAGATCGTGGGTTGGACGAGCAGTACTTC	CSARDRGLDEQYF
-	TRBV6-5	TRBJ2-7	TRBD1	TGTGCCAGCAGTGACGAGACAGGGAGTGAGGACGAGCAGTACTTC	CASSDETGSEDEQYF
many	TRBV28	TRBJ2-5	TRBD1	TGTGCCAGCAGCCGGACAGGGGGCGAAGAGACCCAGTACTTC	CASSRTGGEETQYF
many	TRBV6-5	TRBJ2-5	TRBD1	TGTGCCAGCAGTTACAGTCAGGGGGCAGGAGAGACCCAGTACTTC	CASSYSQGAGETQYF
few	TRBV5-4	TRBJ2-2	-	TGTGCCAGCAGCCAACCCCTTTCGGATTCGCAGCGCCACTTTTACACCGGGGAGCTGTTTTTT	CASSQPLSDSQRHFYTGELFF
few	TRBV4-1	TRBJ2-7	-	TGCGCCAGCAGCTTGGACAACCCCTACGAGCAGTACTTC	CASSLDNPYEQYF
-	TRBV20-1	TRBJ2-3	-	TGCAGTGCTAGACAGGGATGGGACACAGATACGCAGTATTTT	CSARQGWDTDTQYF
-	TRBV7-6	TRBJ2-5	TRBD1	TGTGCCAGCAGCTCCTATGGCTGGACAGGGTCGGAGCCCCCGTACTTC	CASSSYGWTGSEPPYF
many	TRBV4-3	TRBJ2-1	TRBD1	TGCGCCAGCAGCCAAGAATGGGACAGGGGGGACAATGAGCAGTTCTTC	CASSQEWDRGDNEQFF
many	TRBV28	TRBJ2-7	-	TGTGCCAGCAGCCTACGGACTACAGGGCCCTCCGGCGAGCAGTACTTC	CASSLRTTGPSGEQYF
-	TRBV19	TRBJ1-3	-	TGTGCCAGTAGTATAATCTCGAGGAGTTCTGGAAACACCATATATTTT	CASSIISRSSGNTIYF
-	TRBV5-1	TRBJ2-7	TRBD1	TGCGCCAGCAGCTTGTGGACAGGGATGGGAGAGCAGTACTTC	CASSLWTGMGEQYF
few	TRBV4-1	TRBJ2-7	-	TGCGCCAGCAGCCAAATTGGAACAGGTGATCGTTCGGACGAGCAGTACTTC	CASSQIGTGDRSDEQYF
many	TRBV5-1	TRBJ2-3	TRBD1	TGCGCCAGCAGCATCGGGACAGACACAGATACGCAGTATTTT	CASSIGTDTDTQYF
-	TRBV5-1	TRBJ1-6	-	TGCGCCAGCAGCTTGGCAGGGCTGAGCTCCTATAATTCACCCCTCCACTTT	CASSLAGLSSYNSPLHF
-	TRBV4-1	TRBJ2-2	-	TGCGCCAGCAGCCAAGATCCGGGGTGGTGGGACGGGGAGCTGTTTTTT	CASSQDPGWWDGELFF
many	TRBV7-9	TRBJ2-3	TRBD2	TGTGCCAGCAGCTTAGCGATTAGCGGGATCGCAGATACGCAGTATTTT	CASSLAISGIADTQYF
few	TRBV4-1	TRBJ1-2	-	TGCGCCACCGGGGCGGCGACGGAAAGCTATGGCTACACCTTC	CATGAATESYGYTF
few	TRBV14	TRBJ2-1	-	TGTGCCAGCAGCCAAGGTCGACTCTACAATGAGCAGTTCTTC	CASSQGRLYNEQFF
-	TRBV28	TRBJ2-5	TRBD1	TGTGCCAGCAGTTTAAGGGACAGGGGAATGGAGACCCAGTACTTC	CASSLRDRGMETQYF
few	TRBV20-1	TRBJ1-1	TRBD1	TGCAGTGCTGGCCGGGACAGGGGGGTCACTGAAGCTTTCTTT	CSAGRDRGVTEAFF
many	TRBV3-1	TRBJ1-5	-	TGTGCCAGCAGCCAACGAGAGATCAATCAGCCCCAGCATTTT	CASSQREINQPQHF
-	TRBV27	TRBJ2-7	TRBD2	TGTGCCAGCAGCCTAGCGGGAGAGGGCTGGGAGCAGTACTTC	CASSLAGEGWEQYF
many	TRBV3-1	TRBJ2-3	-	TGTGCCAGCAGCCCACGGCTGGCGACAGATACGCAGTATTTT	CASSPRLATDTQYF
many	TRBV7-2	TRBJ2-7	-	TGTGCCAGCAGCTTACGGGACAAGTACTACGAGCAGTACTTC	CASSLRDKYYEQYF
-	TRBV10-3	TRBJ2-3	TRBD2	TGTGCCATCAGTGAGTCGAGCGGGGGTTGGGAAGATACGCAGTATTTT	CAISESSGGWEDTQYF
many	TRBV2	TRBJ2-7	-	TGTGCCGTCTTTCGGGGACGCTCCATCTACGAGCAGTACTTC	CAVFRGRSIYEQYF
few	TRBV11-2	TRBJ1-4	-	TGTGCCAGCAGCTTAGGGTTGGCACGTAATAATGAAAAACTGTTTTTT	CASSLGLARNNEKLFF
many	TRBV7-9	TRBJ2-5	TRBD2	TGTGCCAGCAGCTCAAAAGGAGGCGGGAGAGAGACCCAGTACTTC	CASSSKGGGRETQYF
few	TRBV10-3	TRBJ2-2	-	TGTGCCATCGCCGACCCGATGGCAGGGGAGCAGGGGGAGCTGTTTTTT	CAIADPMAGEQGELFF
many	TRBV29-1	TRBJ1-1	-	TGCAGCGTTTCAGACAGGCTAAACACTGAAGCTTTCTTT	CSVSDRLNTEAFF
many	TRBV5-6	TRBJ2-3	-	TGTGCCAGCAGCCCGGAGGCGGGGGCATACACAGATACGCAGTATTTT	CASSPEAGAYTDTQYF